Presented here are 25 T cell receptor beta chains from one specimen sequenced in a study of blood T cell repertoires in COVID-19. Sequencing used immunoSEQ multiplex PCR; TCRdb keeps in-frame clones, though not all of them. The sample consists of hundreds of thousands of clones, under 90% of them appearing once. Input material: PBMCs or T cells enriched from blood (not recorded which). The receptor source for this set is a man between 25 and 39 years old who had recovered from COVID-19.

CDR3 bases: TGTGCCAGTAGTATAGCGGGGGGTCGGAATGAGCAGTTCTTC. This sequence encodes CASSIAGGRNEQFF. This chain connects TRBV19 to TRBJ2-1, with 7 positions matching TRBD2. Germline V gene lookup returns CDR1 LNHDA and CDR2 SQIVND (reference sequence). The ends lost 1 base at V and 7 bases at J; junction bases unmatched: 4. The CDR3 has 14 amino acids.

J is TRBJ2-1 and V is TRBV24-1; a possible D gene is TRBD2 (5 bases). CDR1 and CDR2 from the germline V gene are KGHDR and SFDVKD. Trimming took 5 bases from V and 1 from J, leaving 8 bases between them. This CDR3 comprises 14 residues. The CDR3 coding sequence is TGTGCCACCAGTGTGGGAGAGTCCTACAATGAGCAGTTCTTC. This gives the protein CATSVGESYNEQFF.

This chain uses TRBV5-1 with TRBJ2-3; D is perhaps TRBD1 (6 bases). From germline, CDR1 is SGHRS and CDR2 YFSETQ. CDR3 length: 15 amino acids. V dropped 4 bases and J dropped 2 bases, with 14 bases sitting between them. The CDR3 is CASSLRTATTDTQYF. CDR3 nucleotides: TGCGCCAGCAGCCTGCGGACAGCAACCACAGATACGCAGTATTTT.

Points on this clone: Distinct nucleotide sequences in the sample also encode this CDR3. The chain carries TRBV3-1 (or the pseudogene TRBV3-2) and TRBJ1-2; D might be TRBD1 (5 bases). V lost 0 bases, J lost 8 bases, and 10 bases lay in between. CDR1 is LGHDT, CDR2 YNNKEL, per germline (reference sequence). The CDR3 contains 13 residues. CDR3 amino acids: CASSQEGARGYTF. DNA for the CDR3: TGTGCCAGCAGCCAAGAAGGGGCGCGGGGCTACACCTTC.

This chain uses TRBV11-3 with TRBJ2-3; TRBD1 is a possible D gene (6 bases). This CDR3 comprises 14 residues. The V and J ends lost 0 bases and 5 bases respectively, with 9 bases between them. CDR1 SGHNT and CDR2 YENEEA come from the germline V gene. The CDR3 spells CASSLERRGDTQYF. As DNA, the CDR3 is TGTGCCAGCAGCTTAGAACGCAGGGGAGATACGCAGTATTTT.

The CDR3 reads CASSPYRETNEKLFF. The CDR3 nucleotides are TGTGCCAGCTCACCGTACAGGGAGACCAATGAAAAACTGTTTTTT. V usage is TRBV18 and J usage is TRBJ1-4; perhaps TRBD1 as D (6 bases). The CDR3 extends over 15 amino acids. V lost 3 bases and J lost 5, with 13 bases in between. Germline lookup yields CDR1 KGHSH and CDR2 LQKENI.

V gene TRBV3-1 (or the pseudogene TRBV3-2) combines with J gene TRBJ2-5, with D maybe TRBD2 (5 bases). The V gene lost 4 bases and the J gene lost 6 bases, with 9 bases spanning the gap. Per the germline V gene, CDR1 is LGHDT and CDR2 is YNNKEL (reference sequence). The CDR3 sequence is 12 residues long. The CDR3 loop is CASSPGEKTQYF. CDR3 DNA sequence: TGTGCCAGCAGCCCTGGGGAGAAGACCCAGTACTTC.

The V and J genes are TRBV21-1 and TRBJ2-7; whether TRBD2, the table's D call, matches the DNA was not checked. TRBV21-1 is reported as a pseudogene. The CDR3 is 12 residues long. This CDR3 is CASSRDSYEQYF. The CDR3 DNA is TGTGCCAGCAGCCGAGATTCCTACGAGCAGTACTTC.

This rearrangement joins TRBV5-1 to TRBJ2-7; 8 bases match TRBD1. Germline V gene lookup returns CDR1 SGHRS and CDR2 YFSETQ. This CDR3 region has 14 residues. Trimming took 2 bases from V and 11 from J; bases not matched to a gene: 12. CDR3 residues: CASSLTDREGAKYF. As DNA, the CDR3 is TGCGCCAGCAGCTTAACGGACAGGGAAGGTGCTAAGTACTTC. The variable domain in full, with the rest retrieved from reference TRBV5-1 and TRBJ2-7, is KAGVTQTPRYLIKTRGQQVTLSCSPISGHRSVSWYQQTPGQGLQFLFEYFSETQRNKGNFPGRFSGRQFSNSRSEMNVSTLELGDSALYLCASSLTDREGAKYFGPGTRLTVT.

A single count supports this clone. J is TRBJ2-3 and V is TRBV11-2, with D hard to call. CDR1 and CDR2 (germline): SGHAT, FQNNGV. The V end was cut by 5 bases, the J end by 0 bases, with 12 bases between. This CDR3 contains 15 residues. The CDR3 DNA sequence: TGTGCCAGCAGCACACGACTTTCTAGCACAGATACGCAGTATTTT. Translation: CASSTRLSSTDTQYF.

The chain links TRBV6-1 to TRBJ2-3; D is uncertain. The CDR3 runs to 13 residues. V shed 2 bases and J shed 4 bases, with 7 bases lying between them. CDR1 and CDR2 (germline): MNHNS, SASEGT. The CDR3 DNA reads TGTGCCAGCAGTGAAACTGAACCAGATACGCAGTATTTT. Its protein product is CASSETEPDTQYF.

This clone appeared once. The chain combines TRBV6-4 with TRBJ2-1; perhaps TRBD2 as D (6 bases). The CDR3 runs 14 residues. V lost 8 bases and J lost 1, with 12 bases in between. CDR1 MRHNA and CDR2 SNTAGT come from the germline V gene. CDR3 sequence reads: CASAAGRSYNEQFF. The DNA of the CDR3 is TGTGCCAGCGCTGCGGGACGATCCTACAATGAGCAGTTCTTC.

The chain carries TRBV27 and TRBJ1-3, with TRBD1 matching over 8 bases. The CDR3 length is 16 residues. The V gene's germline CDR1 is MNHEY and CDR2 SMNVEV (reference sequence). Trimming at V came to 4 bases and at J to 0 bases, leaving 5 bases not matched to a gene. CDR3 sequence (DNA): TGTGCCAGCAGTTACCGGACAGGGCTCTCTGGAAACACCATATATTTT. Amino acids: CASSYRTGLSGNTIYF.

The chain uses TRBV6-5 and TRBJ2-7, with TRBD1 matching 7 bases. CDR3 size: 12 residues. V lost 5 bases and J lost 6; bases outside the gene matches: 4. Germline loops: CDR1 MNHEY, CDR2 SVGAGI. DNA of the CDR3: TGTGCCAGCAGTAGACAGGGACGCGAGCAGTACTTC. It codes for CASSRQGREQYF.

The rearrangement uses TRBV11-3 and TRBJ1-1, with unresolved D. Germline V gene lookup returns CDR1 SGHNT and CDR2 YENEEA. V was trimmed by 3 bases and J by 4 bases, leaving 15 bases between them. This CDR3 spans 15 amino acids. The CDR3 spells CASSFPRARSTEAFF. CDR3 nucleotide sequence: TGTGCCAGCAGCTTCCCGCGGGCGAGATCCACTGAAGCTTTCTTT.

This CDR3 is CASSKCCGQGACDSNTEAFF. DNA for the CDR3: TGTGCCAGCAGCAAATGTTGTGGACAGGGGGCGTGCGACTCGAACACTGAAGCTTTCTTT. The chain recombines TRBV21-1 with TRBJ1-1; TRBD1, the table's D call, lacks a check against the DNA. TRBV21-1 is labeled a pseudogene. The CDR3 contains 20 residues.

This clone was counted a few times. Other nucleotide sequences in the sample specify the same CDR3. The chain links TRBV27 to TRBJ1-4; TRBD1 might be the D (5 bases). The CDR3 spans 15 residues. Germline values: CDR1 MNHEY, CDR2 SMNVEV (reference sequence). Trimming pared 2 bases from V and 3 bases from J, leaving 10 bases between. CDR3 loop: CASSLGAAPNEKLFF. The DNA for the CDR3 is TGTGCCAGCAGTTTAGGGGCTGCCCCTAATGAAAAACTGTTTTTT.

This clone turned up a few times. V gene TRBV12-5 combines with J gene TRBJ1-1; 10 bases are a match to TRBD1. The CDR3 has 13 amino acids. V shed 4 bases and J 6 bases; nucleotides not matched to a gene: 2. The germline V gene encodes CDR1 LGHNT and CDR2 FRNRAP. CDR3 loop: CASGWGQGSEAFF. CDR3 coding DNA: TGTGCTAGTGGTTGGGGACAGGGGTCTGAAGCTTTCTTT.

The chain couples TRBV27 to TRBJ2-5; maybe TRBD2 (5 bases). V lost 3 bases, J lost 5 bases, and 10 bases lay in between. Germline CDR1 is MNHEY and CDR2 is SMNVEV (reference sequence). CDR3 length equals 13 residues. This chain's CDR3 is CASSLVRGETQYF. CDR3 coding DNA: TGTGCCAGCAGTTTGGTTCGCGGGGAGACCCAGTACTTC.

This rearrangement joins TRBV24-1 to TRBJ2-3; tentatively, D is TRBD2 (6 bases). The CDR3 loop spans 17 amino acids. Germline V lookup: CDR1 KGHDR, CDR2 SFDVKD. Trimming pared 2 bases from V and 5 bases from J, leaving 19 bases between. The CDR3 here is CATSDSLGSAGGDTQYF. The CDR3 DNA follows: TGTGCCACCAGTGATTCCCTCGGGAGCGCCGGGGGAGATACGCAGTATTTT.

The DNA of the CDR3 is TGTGCCAGCTCACTTTTAGGGAGGAACACTGAAGCTTTCTTT. It yields the protein CASSLLGRNTEAFF. The gene calls are TRBV18 and TRBJ1-1; the D is unclear. Germline V gives CDR1 KGHSH, CDR2 LQKENI. With 4 bases removed from V and 1 base from J, the gap between germline ends came to 10 bases. This CDR3 is built from 14 residues.

The CDR3 reads CASSAGTSGRAIYNEQFF. In DNA, the CDR3 is TGTGCCAGCAGCGCCGGGACTAGCGGGAGGGCCATTTACAATGAGCAGTTCTTC. The chain joins TRBV5-6 to TRBJ2-1; 16 bases line up with TRBD2. CDR3 size: 18 residues. The V gene end was trimmed by 4 bases and the J gene end by 4 bases; junction bases not matched to a gene: 8. Germline CDR1 reads SGHDT; CDR2 reads YYEEEE.

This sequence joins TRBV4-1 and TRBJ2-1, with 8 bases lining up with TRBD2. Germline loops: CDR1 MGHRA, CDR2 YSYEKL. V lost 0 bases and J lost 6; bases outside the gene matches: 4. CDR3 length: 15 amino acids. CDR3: CASSQDRTSINEQFF. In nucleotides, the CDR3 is TGCGCCAGCAGCCAAGACAGGACTAGCATCAATGAGCAGTTCTTC.

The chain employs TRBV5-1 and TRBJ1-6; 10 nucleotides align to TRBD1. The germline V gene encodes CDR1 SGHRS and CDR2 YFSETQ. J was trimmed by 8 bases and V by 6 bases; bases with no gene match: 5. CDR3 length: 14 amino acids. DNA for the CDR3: TGCGCCAGCATCCCCGGGACAGGGGATTCACCCCTCCACTTT. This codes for CASIPGTGDSPLHF.

The CDR3 spells CASSLVTGYNSPLHF. The CDR3 DNA follows: TGTGCCAGCAGCTTAGTGACAGGGTATAATTCACCCCTCCACTTT. The gene calls are TRBV7-8 and TRBJ1-6, with 7 bases that match TRBD1. With V trimmed by 1 base and J by 4 bases, 1 base remained unmatched. The germline V gene has CDR1 SGHVS and CDR2 FQNEAQ. CDR3 length equals 15 residues.